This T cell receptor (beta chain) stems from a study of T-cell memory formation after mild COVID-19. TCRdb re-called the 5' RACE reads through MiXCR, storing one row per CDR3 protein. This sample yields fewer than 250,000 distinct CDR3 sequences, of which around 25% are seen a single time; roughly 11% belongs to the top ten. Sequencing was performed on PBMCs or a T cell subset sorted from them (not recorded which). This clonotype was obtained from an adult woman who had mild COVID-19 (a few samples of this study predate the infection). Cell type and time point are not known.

Here the CDR3 reads CASTPGQGIEKLFF. CDR3 bases: TGTGCCAGCACACCGGGACAGGGAATTGAAAAACTGTTTTTT. This sequence joins TRBV7-9 and TRBJ1-4, with 9 bases fitting TRBD1. Germline CDR1 SEHNR, CDR2 FQNEAQ (reference sequence). The V gene end was trimmed by 7 bases and the J gene end by 7 bases; junction bases not matched to a gene: 7. The CDR3 covers 14 residues.